The rows below give T cell receptor beta chains drawn from one sample of a study of response to subunit inactivated influenza vaccine. Using its own MiXCR run on the RT-PCR reads, TCRdb lists one record per CDR3 protein. This sample has about 180,000 distinct CDR3 sequences, with roughly 10% found just once. The material sequenced was CD8+ T cells sorted from PBMCs, taken roughly 24 months after vaccination. The receptors were gathered from a man between 50 and 69 years old who received an inactivated influenza vaccine. CDR3s include the opening cysteine and the closing phenylalanine or tryptophan. The D gene is left open where the match is weak. Expanded clones get a size class; other rows say once, few or many, or leave the size out.

clone size	D gene	V gene	J gene	CDR3 protein	CDR3 DNA
many	-	TRBV7-2	TRBJ2-7	CASSLAGNSYEQYF	TGTGCCAGCAGCTTAGCGGGGAACAGCTACGAGCAGTACTTC
few	TRBD1	TRBV20-1	TRBJ2-7	CSAPGTGSHEQYF	TGCAGTGCTCCCGGGACAGGGAGCCACGAGCAGTACTTC
few	-	TRBV7-9	TRBJ2-5	CASSSPGGQETQYF	TGTGCCAGCAGCTCCCCCGGCGGGCAAGAGACCCAGTACTTC
few	-	TRBV6-1	TRBJ1-1	CASTPAGKNTEAFF	TGTGCCAGCACCCCCGCAGGGAAGAACACTGAAGCTTTCTTT
many	-	TRBV13	TRBJ2-2	CASSLRTYPGELFF	TGTGCCAGCAGCTTAAGGACTTACCCCGGGGAGCTGTTTTTT
-	TRBD1	TRBV6-7	TRBJ2-7	CASGKDRPCREQYF	TGTGCCAGCGGAAAGGACAGGCCCTGTAGGGAGCAGTACTTC
few	TRBD2	TRBV5-1	TRBJ2-2	CASSLKTSGYTGELFF	TGCGCCAGCAGCTTGAAGACTAGCGGGTACACCGGGGAGCTGTTTTTT
few	TRBD2	TRBV4-3	TRBJ2-7	CASSQVAGDYEQYF	TGCGCCAGCAGCCAAGTAGCGGGAGACTACGAGCAGTACTTC
few	-	TRBV4-2	TRBJ2-3	CASSQATAGDTQYF	TGTGCCAGCAGCCAAGCGACCGCCGGGGATACGCAGTATTTT
many	TRBD1	TRBV5-1	TRBJ2-7	CASSPWDRGAYEQYF	TGCGCCAGCAGCCCCTGGGACAGGGGTGCCTACGAGCAGTACTTC
-	-	TRBV25-1	TRBJ2-5	CASSLPARLETQYF	TGTGCCAGCAGTCTACCGGCCCGCCTGGAGACCCAGTACTTC
many	-	TRBV5-5	TRBJ2-2	CASSFIEGRLNTGELFF	TGTGCCAGCAGCTTCATAGAGGGGCGGCTTAACACCGGGGAGCTGTTTTTT
-	-	TRBV29-1	TRBJ1-2	CSVEGAGIGYGYTF	TGCAGCGTTGAGGGTGCAGGGATAGGATATGGCTACACCTTC
-	TRBD1	TRBV7-7	TRBJ2-7	CASSSGQEAEQYF	TGTGCTAGCAGCTCGGGACAGGAGGCCGAGCAGTACTTC
few	-	TRBV7-6	TRBJ2-7	CASSLETGATYEQYF	TGTGCCAGCAGCTTAGAGACGGGGGCAACGTACGAGCAGTACTTC
-	-	TRBV11-1	TRBJ2-1	CASSHTKGFGGYNEQFF	TGTGCCAGCAGCCACACTAAGGGGTTCGGGGGATACAATGAGCAGTTCTTC
-	-	TRBV6-1	TRBJ2-2	CASSVWTEFHTGELFF	TGTGCCAGCAGTGTATGGACGGAATTTCACACCGGGGAGCTGTTTTTT
-	TRBD1	TRBV6-1	TRBJ2-7	CASKLTGAYEQYF	TGTGCCAGCAAACTTACAGGGGCCTACGAGCAGTACTTC
many	-	TRBV4-3	TRBJ2-3	CASSLTWGGSTDTQYF	TGCGCCAGCAGCCTTACCTGGGGAGGAAGCACAGATACGCAGTATTTT
-	-	TRBV7-6	TRBJ2-7	CASSQEVGTEQYF	TGTGCCAGCAGCCAGGAGGTCGGAACTGAGCAGTACTTC
few	TRBD2	TRBV6-2/TRBV6-3	TRBJ2-1	CASSLGLRNEQFF	TGTGCCAGCAGCTTGGGACTAAGAAATGAGCAGTTCTTC
-	TRBD1	TRBV10-3	TRBJ2-5	CATNSGTGRETQYF	TGTGCCACCAATTCGGGGACAGGGAGAGAGACCCAGTACTTC
-	-	TRBV21-1	TRBJ2-3	CASSKCSDRYTDTQYF	TGTGCCAGCAGCAAATGTTCGGACAGATACACAGATACGCAGTATTTT
many	-	TRBV6-5	TRBJ2-7	CASSYGVSYEQYF	TGTGCCAGCAGTTACGGAGTCTCCTACGAGCAGTACTTC
few	-	TRBV28	TRBJ1-1	CASSLVTGRAEAFF	TGTGCCAGCAGTTTAGTCACGGGTCGGGCTGAAGCTTTCTTT
few	-	TRBV12-3/TRBV12-4	TRBJ2-2	CASSLIPGLNTGELFF	TGTGCCAGCAGTTTAATCCCAGGGTTGAACACCGGGGAGCTGTTTTTT
many	-	TRBV20-1	TRBJ2-5	CSARRPSLGTQYF	TGCAGTGCTAGACGGCCTAGCCTCGGGACCCAGTACTTC
few	TRBD1	TRBV9	TRBJ2-7	CASSAGQGGYEQYF	TGTGCCAGCAGCGCCGGACAGGGGGGCTACGAGCAGTACTTC
-	-	TRBV5-6	TRBJ2-7	CASSPPWVQAYSYEQYF	TGTGCCAGCAGCCCCCCTTGGGTCCAGGCCTACTCCTACGAGCAGTACTTC
-	-	TRBV5-1	TRBJ1-5	CASRLDGAHNQPQHF	TGCGCCAGCAGACTGGATGGGGCCCACAATCAGCCCCAGCATTTT
few	TRBD2	TRBV5-1	TRBJ2-1	CASSALAGSSYNEQFF	TGCGCCAGCAGCGCACTAGCGGGGAGCTCCTACAATGAGCAGTTCTTC
few	-	TRBV20-1	TRBJ1-2	CSAEGNGFYGYTF	TGCAGTGCGGAGGGAAATGGGTTCTATGGCTACACCTTC
-	TRBD1	TRBV10-3	TRBJ2-6	CAILGTEKFSGANVLTF	TGTGCCATTCTCGGGACAGAGAAATTCTCTGGGGCCAACGTCCTGACTTTC
-	TRBD2	TRBV3-1	TRBJ2-3	CASSQDHSGGTDTQYF	TGTGCCAGCAGCCAAGATCACAGCGGGGGAACAGATACGCAGTATTTT
few	-	TRBV29-1	TRBJ2-1	CSAPSTAGLNYNEQFF	TGCAGCGCTCCCTCAACCGCAGGGCTTAACTACAATGAGCAGTTCTTC
many	-	TRBV4-3	TRBJ1-2	CASSQGTESYGYTF	TGCGCCAGCAGCCAAGGGACCGAGAGCTATGGCTACACCTTC
many	TRBD1	TRBV27	TRBJ1-2	CASSNGQGFLYGYTF	TGTGCCAGCAGCAACGGACAGGGATTTCTCTATGGCTACACCTTC
-	-	TRBV6-2/TRBV6-3	TRBJ1-2	CASSYLQPYGYTF	TGTGCCAGCAGTTACCTTCAACCGTATGGCTACACCTTC
-	-	TRBV25-1	TRBJ2-1	CASSESFVGVEYNEQFF	TGTGCCAGCAGTGAAAGTTTTGTAGGGGTGGAGTACAATGAGCAGTTCTTC
-	-	TRBV28	TRBJ1-1	CASSPGNRGTEAFF	TGTGCCAGCAGCCCGGGCAACCGGGGCACTGAAGCTTTCTTT
few	-	TRBV4-2	TRBJ1-1	CASSQGEGVNTEAFF	TGTGCCAGCAGCCAAGGCGAAGGGGTGAACACTGAAGCTTTCTTT
-	-	TRBV7-9	TRBJ1-1	CASSHLAVGGTEAFF	TGTGCCAGCAGCCACTTAGCGGTAGGGGGCACTGAAGCTTTCTTT
few	-	TRBV6-2/TRBV6-3	TRBJ1-2	CASSPVFNYGYTF	TGTGCCAGCAGTCCGGTATTTAACTATGGCTACACCTTC
few	-	TRBV28	TRBJ1-2	CASSAGLGGYGYTF	TGTGCCAGCAGTGCTGGTCTGGGAGGCTATGGCTACACCTTC
-	TRBD2	TRBV9	TRBJ2-1	CASSSLAGGPLYNEQFF	TGTGCCAGCAGCTCCCTAGCGGGAGGGCCTCTTTACAATGAGCAGTTCTTC
few	-	TRBV10-3	TRBJ2-7	CAIRHDRMVYEQYF	TGTGCCATCAGACATGACAGGATGGTCTACGAGCAGTACTTC
-	-	TRBV28	TRBJ2-3	CASSFLSGDTQYF	TGTGCCAGCAGTTTCCTTTCGGGAGATACGCAGTATTTT
few	TRBD1	TRBV6-2/TRBV6-3	TRBJ2-5	CASSYPWTGQETQYF	TGTGCCAGCAGTTACCCCTGGACAGGGCAAGAGACCCAGTACTTC
many	-	TRBV12-3/TRBV12-4	TRBJ1-2	CASSFQGVTF	TGTGCCAGCAGTTTTCAAGGGGTGACCTTC
-	TRBD1	TRBV6-1	TRBJ2-1	CASSESGTGVYNEQFF	TGTGCCAGCAGTGAATCCGGGACAGGGGTCTACAATGAGCAGTTCTTC
many	-	TRBV7-9	TRBJ1-1	CASSPPRGGTEAFF	TGTGCCAGCAGCCCCCCCCGGGGGGGCACTGAAGCTTTCTTT